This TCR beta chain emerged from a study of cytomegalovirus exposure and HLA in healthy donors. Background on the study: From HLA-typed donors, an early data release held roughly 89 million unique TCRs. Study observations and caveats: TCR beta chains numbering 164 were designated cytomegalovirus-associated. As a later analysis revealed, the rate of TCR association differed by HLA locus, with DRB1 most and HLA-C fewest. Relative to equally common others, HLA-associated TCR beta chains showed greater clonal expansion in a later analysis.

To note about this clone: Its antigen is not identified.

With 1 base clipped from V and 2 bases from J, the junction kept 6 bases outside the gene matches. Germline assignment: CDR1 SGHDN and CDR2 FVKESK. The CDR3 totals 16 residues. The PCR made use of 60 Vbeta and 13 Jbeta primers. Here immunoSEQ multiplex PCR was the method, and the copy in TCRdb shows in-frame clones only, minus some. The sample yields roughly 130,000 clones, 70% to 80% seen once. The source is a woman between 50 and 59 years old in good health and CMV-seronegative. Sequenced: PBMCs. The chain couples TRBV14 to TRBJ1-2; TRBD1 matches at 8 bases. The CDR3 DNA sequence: TGTGCCAGCAGCCAAGGATGGACAGGGTCGAACTATGGCTACACCTTC. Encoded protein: CASSQGWTGSNYGYTF.